These 31 T cell receptor beta chains came from one sample sequenced in a study of shared clonotypes between healthy human individuals (dated by TCRdb to between 2020 and 2021). Libraries were built with the immunoSEQ multiplex PCR assay. What TCRdb holds here is the immuneACCESS table cut down to in-frame rearrangements. Part of the clones is not present; checked against another copy, under half of the missing clones reflect an unresolved V gene, and the others are unexplained. Across this sample there are approximately 2,000,000 clones, with around 95% seen only once. Approximately 1.7% of the sample rests with the top ten. CD8 naive samples consisted of CD45RO-negative cells that were positively selected for CCR7, yielding a CD45RA+CCR7+ population without TemRA cells. Sequencing was done on a sample of naive CD8+ T cells from PBMCs. The cell subset or site label for this specimen denotes: CD45RA+CCR7+. All receptors come from a man in his late teens or twenties in good health. Some clones in this sample may be carry-over from other donors' samples.

The chain couples TRBV27 to TRBJ1-2; D is perhaps TRBD1 (5 bases). Germline loops: CDR1 MNHEY, CDR2 SMNVEV (reference sequence). Trimming stripped 0 bases from V and 4 bases from J, with 12 bases between. There are 15 residues in the CDR3. CDR3 loop: CASSLSAGFGYGYTF. Here the CDR3 DNA reads TGTGCCAGCAGTTTATCGGCAGGGTTTGGCTATGGCTACACCTTC.

The gene calls are TRBV4-1 and TRBJ2-7; D may be TRBD2 (6 bases). CDR3 length: 15 amino acids. V was clipped by 2 bases and J by 5 bases, with 16 bases between them. The V gene's germline CDR1 is MGHRA and CDR2 YSYEKL. The CDR3 protein is CASSQQRLGPDEQYF. The CDR3 coding sequence is TGCGCCAGCAGCCAACAGAGACTAGGACCGGACGAGCAGTACTTC.

For this clone: Other nucleotide sequences in the sample specify the same CDR3. The chain is built from TRBV9 and TRBJ2-3, with D possibly matching TRBD2 (5 bases). The CDR3 is made up of 15 amino acids. V lost 0 bases, J lost 0 bases, and 8 bases lay in between. Germline V lookup: CDR1 SGDLS, CDR2 YYNGEE. CDR3 region: CASSVAGKSTDTQYF. CDR3 in DNA: TGTGCCAGCAGCGTAGCGGGGAAGAGCACAGATACGCAGTATTTT.

Worth noting for this clone: Other DNA sequences from this sample encode an identical CDR3 as well. The rearrangement joins TRBV9 to TRBJ2-5; 7 nucleotides line up with TRBD1. Germline V CDR1 and CDR2: SGDLS, YYNGEE. The CDR3 runs to 15 residues. V trimming: 0 bases; J trimming: 2 bases; junction bases outside the gene matches: 4. CDR3 coding DNA: TGTGCCAGCAGCGTAGGGCCAGGGGGACAAGAGACCCAGTACTTC. Translation gives CASSVGPGGQETQYF.

The genes are TRBV7-8 and TRBJ2-2, with D hard to call. Germline CDR1 SGHVS, CDR2 FQNEAQ. The CDR3 is made up of 12 amino acids. Trimming shortened V by 5 bases and J by 5 bases, and 6 bases separated the two germline ends. CDR3 residues: CASSPMTGELFF. The CDR3 DNA sequence: TGTGCCAGCAGCCCCATGACCGGGGAGCTGTTTTTT.

The chain recombines TRBV10-1 with TRBJ2-3; TRBD2 agrees at 7 bases. The CDR3 is made up of 14 amino acids. Per germline, CDR1 WNHNN and CDR2 SYGVQD (reference sequence). Losses at the gene ends were 1 base for V and 6 bases for J; bases not matched to a gene: 4. The CDR3 DNA follows: TGCGCCAGCAGTGAGTTGCGGGAGATGGATACGCAGTATTTT. This encodes CASSELREMDTQYF.

The V gene is TRBV7-6, the J gene TRBJ2-6, with D possibly TRBD1 on 5 matching bases. Trimming took off 4 bases at V and 0 bases at J, with 10 bases between the two ends. Germline V gives CDR1 SGHVS, CDR2 FNYEAQ. This CDR3 is 16 amino acids long. The CDR3 is CASSSRQSSGANVLTF. The CDR3 coding sequence is TGTGCCAGCAGCTCGCGACAGAGCTCTGGGGCCAACGTCCTGACTTTC.

V usage is TRBV1 and J usage is TRBJ2-7; TRBD2 is taken as the D call from the table, unchecked against the DNA. TRBV1 is deemed a pseudogene. There are 16 residues in the CDR3. The DNA for the CDR3 is TGCACCAGCAGCCAAGATCAAGGGACTAGCTGTCGTGAGCAGTACTTC. Its translation is CTSSQDQGTSCREQYF.

The J gene is TRBJ2-1, the V gene TRBV9; 8 nucleotides agree with TRBD1. The V gene's germline CDR1 is SGDLS and CDR2 YYNGEE. Losses at the gene ends were 4 bases for V and 5 bases for J; bases not matched to a gene: 5. The CDR3 has 14 amino acids. CDR3 protein: CASSWTGNDNEQFF. CDR3 bases: TGTGCCAGCAGCTGGACAGGGAATGACAATGAGCAGTTCTTC.

The chain combines TRBV11-2 with TRBJ1-4; D is unclear. This CDR3 comprises 13 residues. The germline gives CDR1 SGHAT, CDR2 FQNNGV. Trimming shortened V by 5 bases and J by 4 bases, and 8 bases separated the two germline ends. CDR3 nucleotides: TGTGCCAGCAGCCTCGGGCGTAATGAAAAACTGTTTTTT. Translated: CASSLGRNEKLFF.

V and J are TRBV30 and TRBJ1-2; TRBD1 matches 7 bases. With 3 bases clipped from V and 0 bases from J, the junction kept 4 bases outside the gene matches. Germline V gene data show CDR1 as GTSNPN and CDR2 as SVGIG (reference sequence). This CDR3 spans 14 amino acids. For the CDR3, the DNA is TGTGCCTGGAGGGGGACAGTTGCTAACTATGGCTACACCTTC. It specifies CAWRGTVANYGYTF.

V is TRBV5-8 and J is TRBJ1-2; D is uncertain. Trimming shortened V by 0 bases and J by 4 bases, and 13 bases separated the two germline ends. CDR3 length: 15 amino acids. From germline, CDR1 is SGHTS and CDR2 YDEGEE. Here the CDR3 DNA reads TGTGCCAGCAGCTTGGGGAGCGGCAAATTCTATGGCTACACCTTC. Protein sequence: CASSLGSGKFYGYTF.

The rearrangement uses TRBV10-2 and TRBJ2-1; the D gene is possibly TRBD2 (5 bases). V shed 8 bases and J shed 0 bases, with 14 bases lying between them. From germline, CDR1 is WSHSY and CDR2 SAAADI. The CDR3 loop spans 15 amino acids. Here the CDR3 DNA reads TGCGCCAGCGGAGAGGGATTCAGCTCCTACAATGAGCAGTTCTTC. Translation gives CASGEGFSSYNEQFF.

This chain joins TRBV19 and TRBJ2-1; D not certain. V was clipped by 1 base and J by 7 bases, with 8 bases between them. Germline V gives CDR1 LNHDA, CDR2 SQIVND (reference sequence). The CDR3 length is 13 residues. DNA of the CDR3: TGTGCCAGTAGTATAGGGACGACTAATGAGCAGTTCTTC. Translated, it gives CASSIGTTNEQFF.

This rearrangement joins TRBV5-1 to TRBJ2-7, with 7 bases matching TRBD1. J lost 6 bases, V lost 7 bases, and 13 bases had no gene match. CDR1 is SGHRS and CDR2 is YFSETQ in the germline V gene. This CDR3 is 14 amino acids long. The DNA of the CDR3 is TGCGCCAGCGATCCCCTGGGACAGCGGCGCGAGCAGTACTTC. It encodes CASDPLGQRREQYF.

This clone occurred a few times. Other DNA sequences within the sample encode an identical CDR3. V and J are TRBV28 and TRBJ2-7, with a possible D match to TRBD1 (6 bases). V lost 3 bases to trimming and J lost 1 base, with 7 bases between them. This CDR3 is built from 13 residues. Germline lookup yields CDR1 MDHEN and CDR2 SYDVKM. CDR3 amino acids: CASSFGQSYEQYF. For the CDR3, the DNA is TGTGCCAGCAGTTTCGGACAGTCCTACGAGCAGTACTTC.

V gene TRBV9 combines with J gene TRBJ1-5; 8 bases map to TRBD1. Germline V gives CDR1 SGDLS, CDR2 YYNGEE. The junction had 6 bases not matched to a gene; V was cut back by 0 bases and J by 4 bases. CDR3 length: 16 residues. The CDR3 DNA sequence: TGTGCCAGCAGCGTAGGTCCAGGGGGCCATAATCAGCCCCAGCATTTT. Protein product: CASSVGPGGHNQPQHF.

The gene calls are TRBV6-5 and TRBJ2-1, with 7 bases aligning to TRBD2. The CDR3 is 16 amino acids. V shed 0 bases, J shed 5 bases, and the junction held 7 bases outside the gene matches. Germline loops: CDR1 MNHEY, CDR2 SVGAGI. The CDR3 DNA is TGTGCCAGCAGTTACTCCCGGGCGGGAGCCCACAATGAGCAGTTCTTC. Encoded protein: CASSYSRAGAHNEQFF.

As concerns this clone: Other DNA sequences in the same sample also yield this CDR3. The chain employs TRBV27 and TRBJ2-1; D might be TRBD2 (5 bases). CDR1 is MNHEY and CDR2 is SMNVEV in the germline V gene (reference sequence). The CDR3 is 14 residues long. Trimming took off 3 bases at V and 0 bases at J, with 6 bases between the two ends. For the CDR3, the DNA is TGTGCCAGCAGTTTGGCGGGCTCCTACAATGAGCAGTTCTTC. Amino acids: CASSLAGSYNEQFF.

V gene TRBV9 combines with J gene TRBJ2-3, with TRBD1 as a possible D gene (5 bases). The CDR3 sequence is 15 residues long. Per germline, CDR1 SGDLS and CDR2 YYNGEE. The ends were cut back, 4 bases at V and 0 bases at J, with 12 bases in the middle. The CDR3: CASSRDRTSTDTQYF. The CDR3 nucleotides read TGTGCCAGCAGCCGAGACAGAACTAGCACAGATACGCAGTATTTT. The whole variable domain, filled in from reference TRBV9 and TRBJ2-3, reads DSGVTQTPKHLITATGQRVTLRCSPRSGDLSVYWYQQSLDQGLQFLIQYYNGEERAKGNILERFSAQQFPDLHSELNLSSLELGDSALYFCASSRDRTSTDTQYFGPGTRLTVL.

This chain joins TRBV19 and TRBJ2-1; 8 nucleotides agree with TRBD2. Germline loops: CDR1 LNHDA, CDR2 SQIVND (reference sequence). CDR3 length: 16 amino acids. V lost 3 bases to trimming and J lost 3 bases; unmatched junction nucleotides: 7. Here the CDR3 reads CASSIWSSGLYNEQFF. CDR3 sequence (DNA): TGTGCCAGTAGTATTTGGTCTAGCGGGCTCTACAATGAGCAGTTCTTC.

A single count supports this clone. V usage is TRBV19 and J usage is TRBJ1-1, with 11 bases that match TRBD1. This CDR3 comprises 17 residues. Germline CDR1 reads LNHDA; CDR2 reads SQIVND (reference sequence). J lost 0 bases, V lost 7 bases, and 10 bases had no gene match. CDR3 in amino acids: CASTKLGQGAMNTEAFF. For the CDR3, the DNA is TGTGCCAGTACCAAATTAGGACAGGGGGCGATGAACACTGAAGCTTTCTTT.

The chain uses TRBV27 and TRBJ2-7; 8 bases map to TRBD2. The trim removed 7 bases at V and 5 bases at J, leaving 13 bases unmatched. The CDR3 covers 15 residues. Germline-derived CDR1 and CDR2 are MNHEY and SMNVEV (reference sequence). The CDR3 bases are TGTGCCAGCACCCCTAGCCGGGGGGGCGGCGACGAGCAGTACTTC. This gives the protein CASTPSRGGGDEQYF.

This chain links TRBV4-1 with TRBJ2-1; possible D gene TRBD2, 6 bases. The CDR3 length is 17 residues. Germline V gene data show CDR1 as MGHRA and CDR2 as YSYEKL. Trimming removed 0 bases from V and 10 bases from J, with 22 bases in between. The CDR3 protein is CASSQESATRRVTEQFF. CDR3 bases: TGCGCCAGCAGCCAAGAATCAGCGACGAGGAGGGTTACCGAGCAGTTCTTC.

The rearrangement uses TRBV5-1 and TRBJ1-2; 8 nucleotides match TRBD1. CDR3 length: 15 amino acids. CDR1 is SGHRS and CDR2 is YFSETQ in the germline V gene. V dropped 3 bases and J dropped 0; count of bases not matched to a gene: 4. The CDR3 bases are TGCGCCAGCAGCTCCGGACAGGGAACTAACTATGGCTACACCTTC. Translating it yields CASSSGQGTNYGYTF.

Note on this clone: A read error may account for a junction end that differs from germline. V and J are TRBV7-6 and TRBJ2-1; 10 bases are shared with TRBD2. The CDR3 length is 15 residues. CDR1 and CDR2 (germline): SGHVS, FNYEAQ. The CDR3 coding sequence is TGTGCCAGCAGGTTAGCGGGGGGCCCTTACAATGAGCAGTTCTTC. It encodes CASRLAGGPYNEQFF.

On this clone itself: The identical CDR3 is also encoded by other nucleotide sequences in the sample. CDR3 sequence: CASSVDGTGELFF. DNA of the CDR3: TGTGCCAGCAGCGTAGACGGTACCGGGGAGCTGTTTTTT. V gene TRBV9 combines with J gene TRBJ2-2, with D unresolved. Germline CDR1 reads SGDLS; CDR2 reads YYNGEE. The CDR3 spans 13 residues. V lost 0 bases to trimming and J lost 5 bases, with 5 bases between them. The full variable domain, its missing parts supplied by reference TRBV9 and TRBJ2-2, is DSGVTQTPKHLITATGQRVTLRCSPRSGDLSVYWYQQSLDQGLQFLIQYYNGEERAKGNILERFSAQQFPDLHSELNLSSLELGDSALYFCASSVDGTGELFFGEGSRLTVL.

The chain employs TRBV29-1 and TRBJ2-5, with 10 nucleotides matching TRBD1. With V trimmed by 8 bases and J by 0 bases, 6 bases remained unmatched. Germline V gives CDR1 SQVTM, CDR2 ANQGSEA. The CDR3 covers 14 residues. Here the CDR3 DNA reads TGCAGCACAAGGACAGGGGGGTACCAAGAGACCCAGTACTTC. Translation: CSTRTGGYQETQYF.

Here the CDR3 reads CSARGGSTIYF. The DNA for the CDR3 is TGCAGTGCTAGAGGGGGGAGCACCATATATTTT. The rearrangement joins TRBV20-1 to TRBJ1-3; D may be TRBD1 (5 bases). V shed 1 base and J shed 9 bases, with 7 bases lying between them. This CDR3 is 11 amino acids long. Germline V CDR1 and CDR2: DFQATT, SNEGSKA (reference sequence).

This sequence joins TRBV5-6 and TRBJ2-3; D is perhaps TRBD1 or TRBD2 (5 bases each). This CDR3 has 16 residues. Germline assignment: CDR1 SGHDT and CDR2 YYEEEE. Trimming shortened V by 5 bases and J by 4 bases, and 20 bases separated the two germline ends. CDR3 sequence: CASRPSGRQAADTQYF. The CDR3, as DNA: TGTGCCAGCAGGCCATCGGGGCGTCAGGCCGCAGATACGCAGTATTTT.

The J gene is TRBJ2-5, the V gene TRBV28; 7 bases line up with TRBD2. CDR1 MDHEN and CDR2 SYDVKM come from the germline V gene. With V trimmed by 4 bases and J by 5 bases, 16 bases remained unmatched. The CDR3 has 17 amino acids. The CDR3: CASSSHRGGGPGETQYF. In DNA form, the CDR3 reads TGTGCCAGCAGTTCCCATCGCGGGGGAGGTCCAGGCGAGACCCAGTACTTC.